This is a list of T cell receptor beta chains from one sample in a study of PD-1 blockade in classical Hodgkin lymphoma. Clones were read by immunoSEQ multiplex PCR, and TCRdb kept only the in-frame ones, dropping some. This table holds approximately 98,000 clones, 80% to 90% found once. The source material was peripheral blood mononuclear cells (PBMCs), sampled before the second cycle of nivolumab. The origin of the receptors is a human donor with classical Hodgkin lymphoma. Both conserved end residues are part of each CDR3. Fields, in order: V gene, J gene, D gene, clone size, CDR3 protein, CDR3 DNA. A D gene is named only where the DNA matches it firmly. Clone size is given for some rows only: seen once, a few or many times, or a class if the clone is expanded.

>TRBV11-1|TRBJ2-2|.|.
CASSLGVTITGELFF
TGTGCCAGCAGCTTGGGGGTTACCATCACCGGGGAGCTGTTTTTT
>TRBV28|TRBJ1-5|.|.
CASSPHHRAPIVFRPQHF
TGTGCCAGCAGCCCTCATCACAGGGCCCCCATCGTTTTTAGGCCCCAGCATTTT
>TRBV10-1|TRBJ2-5|.|.
CASSVGGGETQYF
TGCGCCAGCAGTGTTGGGGGAGGAGAGACCCAGTACTTC
>TRBV10-1|TRBJ2-1|TRBD2|.
CASSGTSGKFF
TGCGCCAGCAGTGGGACTAGCGGGAAGTTCTTC
>TRBV25-1|TRBJ1-3|.|.
CASSDGRTSGNTIYF
TGTGCCAGCAGTGACGGACGGACCTCTGGAAACACCATATATTTT
>TRBV15|TRBJ1-2|.|.
CATSRAGGGPNYGHTF
TGTGCCACCAGCAGAGCGGGAGGGGGACCTAACTATGGCCACACCTTC
>TRBV30|TRBJ2-1|TRBD2|.
CAWRASERDSYNEQFF
TGTGCCTGGAGGGCCTCGGAGCGGGATTCCTACAATGAGCAGTTCTTC
>TRBV11-2|TRBJ1-5|.|.
CASSFSRNPYSNQPQHF
TGTGCCAGCAGCTTTTCCCGAAACCCATATAGCAATCAGCCCCAGCATTTT
>TRBV18|TRBJ1-2|TRBD1|.
CASSQDRDGYTF
TGTGCCAGCTCACAAGACAGGGATGGCTACACCTTC
>TRBV7-9|TRBJ2-1|TRBD2|.
CASREAPGLPNREQFF
TGTGCCAGCAGGGAAGCTCCGGGACTACCGAATCGTGAGCAGTTCTTC
>TRBV5-8|TRBJ2-7|.|once
CASSSGTSYEQYF
TGTGCCAGCAGCTCCGGTACCTCCTACGAGCAGTACTTC
>TRBV5-4|TRBJ2-3|TRBD2|.
CASSLVSGGSTDTQYF
TGTGCCAGCAGCTTGGTGAGCGGGGGGAGCACAGATACGCAGTATTTT
>TRBV6-4|TRBJ1-5|.|.
CASSDRREADYSNQPQHF
TGTGCCAGCAGTGACCGCCGGGAGGCAGACTATAGCAATCAGCCCCAGCATTTT
>TRBV7-8|TRBJ1-2|.|.
CASSFTGFDGYTF
TGTGCCAGCAGCTTTACAGGGTTCGATGGCTACACCTTC